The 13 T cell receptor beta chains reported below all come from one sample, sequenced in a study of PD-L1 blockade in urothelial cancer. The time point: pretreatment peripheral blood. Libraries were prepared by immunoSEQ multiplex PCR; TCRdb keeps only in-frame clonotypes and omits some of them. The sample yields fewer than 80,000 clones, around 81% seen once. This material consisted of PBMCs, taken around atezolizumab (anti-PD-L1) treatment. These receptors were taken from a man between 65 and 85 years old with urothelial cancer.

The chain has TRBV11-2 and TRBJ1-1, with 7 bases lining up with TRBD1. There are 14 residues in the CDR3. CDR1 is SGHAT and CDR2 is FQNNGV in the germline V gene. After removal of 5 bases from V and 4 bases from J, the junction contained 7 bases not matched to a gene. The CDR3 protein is CASSPTTGSTEAFF. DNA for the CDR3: TGTGCCAGCAGCCCTACGACAGGGTCCACTGAAGCTTTCTTT.

This chain's CDR3 is CASSRGGRRAGELFF. CDR3 sequence (DNA): TGTGCCAGCAGCCGCGGGGGACGGAGGGCCGGGGAGCTGTTTTTT. The chain joins TRBV5-8 to TRBJ2-2; 7 bases are shared with TRBD2. The ends lost 4 bases at V and 6 bases at J; junction bases unmatched: 9. CDR3 size: 15 residues. Looked up from germline, CDR1 is SGHTS and CDR2 is YDEGEE.

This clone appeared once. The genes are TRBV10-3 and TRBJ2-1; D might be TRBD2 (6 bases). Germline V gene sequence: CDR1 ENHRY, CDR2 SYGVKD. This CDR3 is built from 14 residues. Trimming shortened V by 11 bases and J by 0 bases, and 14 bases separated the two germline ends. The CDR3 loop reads CASSDGSSYNEQFF. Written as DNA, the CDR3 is TGTGCCTCCTCTGACGGGAGCTCCTACAATGAGCAGTTCTTC.

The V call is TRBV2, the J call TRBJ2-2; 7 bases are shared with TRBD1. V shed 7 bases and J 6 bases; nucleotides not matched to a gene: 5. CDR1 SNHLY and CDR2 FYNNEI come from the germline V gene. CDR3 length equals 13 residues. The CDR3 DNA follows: TGTGCCAGCACCCAGGGGGTTCCCGGGGAGCTGTTTTTT. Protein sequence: CASTQGVPGELFF.

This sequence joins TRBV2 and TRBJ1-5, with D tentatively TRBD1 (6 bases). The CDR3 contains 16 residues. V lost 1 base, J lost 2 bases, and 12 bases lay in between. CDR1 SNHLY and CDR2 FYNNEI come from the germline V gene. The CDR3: CASSEGTAVGNQPQHF. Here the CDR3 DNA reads TGTGCCAGCAGTGAAGGGACAGCCGTGGGCAATCAGCCCCAGCATTTT.

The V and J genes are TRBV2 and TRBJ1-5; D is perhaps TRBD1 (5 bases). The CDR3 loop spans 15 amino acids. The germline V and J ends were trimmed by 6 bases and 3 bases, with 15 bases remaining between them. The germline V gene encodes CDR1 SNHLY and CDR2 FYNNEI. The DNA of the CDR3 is TGTGCCAGCAGGAGGTTTGACAGCAACAATCAGCCCCAGCATTTT. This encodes CASRRFDSNNQPQHF. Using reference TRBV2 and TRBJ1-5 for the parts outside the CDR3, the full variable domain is EPEVTQTPSHQVTQMGQEVILRCVPISNHLYFYWYRQILGQKVEFLVSFYNNEISEKSEIFDDQFSVERPDGSNFTLKIRSTKLEDSAMYFCASRRFDSNNQPQHFGDGTRLSIL.

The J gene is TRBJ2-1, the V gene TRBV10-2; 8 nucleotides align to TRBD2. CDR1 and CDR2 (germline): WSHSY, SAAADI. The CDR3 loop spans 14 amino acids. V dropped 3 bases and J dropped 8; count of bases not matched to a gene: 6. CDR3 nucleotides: TGCGCCAGCAGTGATATAACGGGAGGGGATGAGCAGTTCTTC. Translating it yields CASSDITGGDEQFF.

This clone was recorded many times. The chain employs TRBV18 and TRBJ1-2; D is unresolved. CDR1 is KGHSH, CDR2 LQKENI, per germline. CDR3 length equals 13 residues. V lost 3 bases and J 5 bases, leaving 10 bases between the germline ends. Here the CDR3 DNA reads TGTGCCAGCTCACCGGGGAGGGAGTATGGCTACACCTTC. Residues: CASSPGREYGYTF.

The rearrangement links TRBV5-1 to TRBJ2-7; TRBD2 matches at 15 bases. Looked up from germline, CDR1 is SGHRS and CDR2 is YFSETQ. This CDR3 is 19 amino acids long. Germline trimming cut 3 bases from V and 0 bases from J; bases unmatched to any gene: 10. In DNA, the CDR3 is TGCGCCAGCAGCTCACGAACGGGACTAGCGGGAGGCCGCTCCTACGAGCAGTACTTC. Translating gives CASSSRTGLAGGRSYEQYF.

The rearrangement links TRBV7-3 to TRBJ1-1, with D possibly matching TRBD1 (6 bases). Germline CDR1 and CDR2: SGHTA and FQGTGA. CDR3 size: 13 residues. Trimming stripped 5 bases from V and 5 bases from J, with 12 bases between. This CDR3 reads CASSAQGRTEAFF. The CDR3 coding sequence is TGTGCCAGCAGCGCTCAGGGGAGAACTGAAGCTTTCTTT.

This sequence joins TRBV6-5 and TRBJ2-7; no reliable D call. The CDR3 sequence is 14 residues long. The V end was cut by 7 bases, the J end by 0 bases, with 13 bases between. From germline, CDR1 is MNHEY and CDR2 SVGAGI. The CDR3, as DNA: TGTGCCAGCACCAAGAGGCTAGACTCCTACGAGCAGTACTTC. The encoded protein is CASTKRLDSYEQYF.

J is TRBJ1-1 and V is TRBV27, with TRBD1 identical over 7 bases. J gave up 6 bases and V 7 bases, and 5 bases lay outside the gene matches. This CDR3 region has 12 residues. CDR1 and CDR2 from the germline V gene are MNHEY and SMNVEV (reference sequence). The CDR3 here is CASKSGGSEAFF. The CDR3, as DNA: TGTGCCAGCAAATCAGGGGGATCTGAAGCTTTCTTT.

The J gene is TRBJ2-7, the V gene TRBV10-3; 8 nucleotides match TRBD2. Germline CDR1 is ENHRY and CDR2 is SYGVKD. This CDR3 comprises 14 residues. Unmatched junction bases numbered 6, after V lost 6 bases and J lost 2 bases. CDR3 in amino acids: CAIRRSGGAYEQYF. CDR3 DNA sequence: TGTGCCATCAGAAGAAGCGGGGGCGCCTACGAGCAGTACTTC.